The next 28 T cell receptor beta chains were all read from a single sample in a study of T cell responses to AZD1222 COVID-19 vaccine. TCRdb keeps only in-frame clones here, not all; method: immunoSEQ multiplex PCR. The table shows some 170,000 clones, with 90% occurring only once. Sequences were derived from peripheral blood, sampled 28 days after the second dose of the MenACWY control vaccine. The receptors come from an adult who received the MenACWY meningococcal vaccine as a control.

V is TRBV11-2 and J is TRBJ2-3; weak D call: TRBD2 (5 bases). Trimming pared 5 bases from V and 9 bases from J, leaving 24 bases between. The length of the CDR3 is 16 residues. The germline gives CDR1 SGHAT, CDR2 FQNNGV. CDR3 in DNA: TGTGCCAGCAGCGCTCGGACTCGTGAGAGTGACGGGACGCAGTATTTT. This sequence encodes CASSARTRESDGTQYF.

The chain uses TRBV29-1 and TRBJ1-2; weak D call: TRBD1 (5 bases). V shed 5 bases and J shed 0 bases, with 13 bases lying between them. The CDR3 has 14 residues. The germline V gene encodes CDR1 SQVTM and CDR2 ANQGSEA. Here the CDR3 reads CSVTTANSNYGYTF. The CDR3 coding sequence is TGCAGCGTTACGACAGCCAACTCTAACTATGGCTACACCTTC.

V is TRBV27 and J is TRBJ1-2, with a possible D match to TRBD1 (6 bases). Trimming stripped 6 bases from V and 1 base from J, with 9 bases between. The germline V gene has CDR1 MNHEY and CDR2 SMNVEV (reference sequence). The CDR3 is 13 amino acids. The CDR3: CASSYRDNYGYTF. The CDR3 DNA reads TGTGCCAGCAGCTACAGGGATAACTATGGCTACACCTTC.

CDR3 sequence: CASSPGTGRDTEAFF. CDR3 in DNA: TGTGCCAGCTCACCCGGGACAGGGAGGGACACTGAAGCTTTCTTT. V and J are TRBV18 and TRBJ1-1; TRBD1 agrees at 9 bases. Germline trimming cut 3 bases from V and 3 bases from J; bases unmatched to any gene: 5. Germline V gene sequence: CDR1 KGHSH, CDR2 LQKENI. The length of the CDR3 is 15 residues.

The chain has TRBV7-2 and TRBJ2-5, with D uncertain. Per germline, CDR1 SGHTA and CDR2 FQGNSA. The CDR3 has 13 residues. Trimming left V 4 bases short and J 5 bases short, with 11 bases between. CDR3 DNA: TGTGCCAGCAGCTCAGATCTGGGGGAGACCCAGTACTTC. Its translation: CASSSDLGETQYF.

The DNA of the CDR3 is TGTGCCAGCAGTTTAAACAGGGAGTATGGCTACACCTTC. This codes for CASSLNREYGYTF. The chain couples TRBV28 to TRBJ1-2; D perhaps matches TRBD1 (6 bases). V lost 2 bases to trimming and J lost 5 bases, with 9 bases between them. CDR1 MDHEN and CDR2 SYDVKM come from the germline V gene. The CDR3 has 13 residues.

The gene calls are TRBV27 and TRBJ1-2; 9 nucleotides line up with TRBD1. The V gene end was trimmed by 3 bases and the J gene end by 8 bases; junction bases not matched to a gene: 13. Looked up from germline, CDR1 is MNHEY and CDR2 is SMNVEV (reference sequence). There are 16 residues in the CDR3. The CDR3 DNA follows: TGTGCCAGCAGTTTTTCTTACCGGGACAGGGCATTAGGCTACACCTTC. Amino acid sequence: CASSFSYRDRALGYTF.

V is TRBV9 and J is TRBJ2-7, with TRBD2 as a possible D gene (5 bases). The CDR3 spans 13 residues. Per the germline V gene, CDR1 is SGDLS and CDR2 is YYNGEE. V shed 6 bases and J shed 2 bases, with 12 bases lying between them. In DNA, the CDR3 is TGTGCCAGCAACGGAGGAGATACCTACGAGCAGTACTTC. Translating gives CASNGGDTYEQYF.

V is TRBV27 and J is TRBJ1-2, with 9 positions matching TRBD1. Germline CDR1 is MNHEY and CDR2 is SMNVEV (reference sequence). The CDR3 has 13 amino acids. Germline trimming cut 7 bases from V and 6 bases from J; bases unmatched to any gene: 6. The CDR3 DNA reads TGTGCCAGCACCTTCACAGGGGGCGATGGCTACACCTTC. Its protein product is CASTFTGGDGYTF.

This clone appeared a single time. The rearrangement joins TRBV7-2 to TRBJ1-1; D is uncertain. Germline CDR1 reads SGHTA; CDR2 reads FQGNSA. This CDR3 comprises 13 residues. The V end lost 3 bases, the J end lost 3 bases, and 8 bases lay between the germline ends. The CDR3 nucleotides read TGTGCCAGCAGCTTTTATAGATACACTGAAGCTTTCTTT. Its protein product is CASSFYRYTEAFF.

This chain links TRBV7-9 with TRBJ1-2; D ambiguous. The V end was cut by 1 base, the J end by 2 bases, with 11 bases between. This CDR3 spans 15 amino acids. Germline CDR1 and CDR2: SEHNR and FQNEAQ (reference sequence). CDR3 sequence (DNA): TGTGCCAGCAGCTTAGGAGAAAAGACAAACTATGGCTACACCTTC. Translating gives CASSLGEKTNYGYTF.

The J gene is TRBJ1-3, the V gene TRBV11-2, with a weak D call TRBD1 (5 bases). From germline, CDR1 is SGHAT and CDR2 FQNNGV. Trimming pared 1 base from V and 8 bases from J, leaving 21 bases between. This CDR3 comprises 17 residues. DNA of the CDR3: TGTGCCAGCAGCTTAGTAGGTAGGCAGGGCCCGGGTGACACCATATATTTT. It specifies CASSLVGRQGPGDTIYF.

The chain employs TRBV14 and TRBJ1-2; D not resolved. The CDR3 consists of 13 residues. Trimming removed 3 bases from V and 4 bases from J, with 9 bases in between. CDR1 and CDR2 (germline): SGHDN, FVKESK. CDR3 nucleotide sequence: TGTGCCAGCAGCCAGGAGCTTGGCTATGGCTACACCTTC. This codes for CASSQELGYGYTF.

V is TRBV6-5 and J is TRBJ1-4; 8 bases agree with TRBD1. V shed 5 bases, J shed 7 bases, and the junction held 9 bases outside the gene matches. Germline assignment: CDR1 MNHEY and CDR2 SVGAGI. The CDR3 runs 15 residues. CDR3 coding DNA: TGTGCCAGCAGTACTCCCCGGACAGGGACTGAAAAACTGTTTTTT. As protein: CASSTPRTGTEKLFF.

This rearrangement joins TRBV11-2 to TRBJ1-1; D possibly corresponds to TRBD1 (5 bases). Germline lookup yields CDR1 SGHAT and CDR2 FQNNGV. CDR3 length equals 12 residues. V was trimmed by 5 bases and J by 1 base, leaving 5 bases between them. The CDR3 sequence: CASSQGNTEAFF. In nucleotides, the CDR3 is TGTGCCAGCAGCCAGGGGAACACTGAAGCTTTCTTT.

This clone was found a few times. The chain couples TRBV27 to TRBJ2-6; D unclear. Trimming removed 6 bases at V and 0 bases at J, with 0 bases between. Germline V lookup: CDR1 MNHEY, CDR2 SMNVEV (reference sequence). CDR3 size: 12 residues. Here the CDR3 reads CASSSGANVLTF. The CDR3 DNA reads TGTGCCAGCAGCTCTGGGGCCAACGTCCTGACTTTC.

The chain is built from TRBV3-1 (or the pseudogene TRBV3-2) and TRBJ1-2; TRBD1 agrees at 7 bases. Germline lookup yields CDR1 LGHDT and CDR2 YNNKEL (reference sequence). The CDR3 is 16 amino acids. Trimming at V came to 5 bases and at J to 2 bases, leaving 11 bases not matched to a gene. CDR3 sequence: CASSRPGQLPNYGYTF. The DNA of the CDR3 is TGTGCCAGCAGCAGGCCGGGACAGCTTCCCAACTATGGCTACACCTTC.

The chain's CDR3 is CASSLGWGNTEAFF. CDR3 in DNA: TGTGCCAGCAGCTTGGGGTGGGGGAACACTGAAGCTTTCTTT. The V gene is TRBV5-4, the J gene TRBJ1-1; D is unclear. The germline V gene has CDR1 SGHNT and CDR2 YYREEE (reference sequence). V lost 0 bases, J lost 1 base, and 7 bases lay in between. The CDR3 is made up of 14 amino acids.

This chain links TRBV5-6 with TRBJ1-5; D is unresolved. The CDR3 has 12 residues. Trimming shortened V by 3 bases and J by 10 bases, and 11 bases separated the two germline ends. Germline values: CDR1 SGHDT, CDR2 YYEEEE. CDR3 sequence: CASSWARGPQHF. In DNA form, the CDR3 reads TGTGCCAGCAGCTGGGCCCGGGGTCCCCAGCATTTT. The full variable domain, its missing parts supplied by reference TRBV5-6 and TRBJ1-5, is DAGVTQSPTHLIKTRGQQVTLRCSPKSGHDTVSWYQQALGQGPQFIFQYYEEEERQRGNFPDRFSGHQFPNYSSELNVNALLLGDSALYLCASSWARGPQHFGDGTRLSIL.

A remark on this clone: Different DNA sequences within this sample yield the same CDR3. The chain's CDR3 is CASSLGQPQHF. The CDR3, as DNA: TGTGCCAGCAGTTTGGGCCAGCCCCAGCATTTT. This sequence joins TRBV28 and TRBJ1-5; D gene unclear. This CDR3 comprises 11 residues. Germline CDR1 is MDHEN and CDR2 is SYDVKM. V was clipped by 3 bases and J by 7 bases, with 4 bases between them. Full variable domain (rest looked up from reference TRBV28 and TRBJ1-5): DVKVTQSSRYLVKRTGEKVFLECVQDMDHENMFWYRQDPGLGLRLIYFSYDVKMKEKGDIPEGYSVSREKKERFSLILESASTNQTSMYLCASSLGQPQHFGDGTRLSIL.

The chain combines TRBV6-1 with TRBJ1-2, with D possibly matching TRBD1 (5 bases). There are 16 residues in the CDR3. Germline assignment: CDR1 MNHNS and CDR2 SASEGT. Trimming stripped 2 bases from V and 4 bases from J, with 17 bases between. CDR3: CASSETGQGDIYGYTF. Written as DNA, the CDR3 is TGTGCCAGCAGTGAAACGGGGCAGGGAGACATCTATGGCTACACCTTC.

The rearrangement links TRBV4-3 to TRBJ1-1; D is unresolved. Germline loops: CDR1 LGHNA, CDR2 YSLEER. With 3 bases removed from V and 0 bases from J, the gap between germline ends came to 11 bases. The CDR3 runs to 15 residues. The CDR3 region has the DNA TGCGCCAGCAGCCACCGACGGGCGTTGAACACTGAAGCTTTCTTT. It specifies CASSHRRALNTEAFF.

The rearrangement joins TRBV5-1 to TRBJ2-5, with a weak D call TRBD2 (5 bases). V shed 4 bases and J shed 5 bases, with 12 bases lying between them. The CDR3 spans 13 residues. Germline CDR1 SGHRS, CDR2 YFSETQ. In DNA, the CDR3 is TGCGCCAGCAGCCCTAGGACTGAGGAGACCCAGTACTTC. Translating it yields CASSPRTEETQYF. The full variable domain, rest sourced from reference TRBV5-1 and TRBJ2-5, is KAGVTQTPRYLIKTRGQQVTLSCSPISGHRSVSWYQQTPGQGLQFLFEYFSETQRNKGNFPGRFSGRQFSNSRSEMNVSTLELGDSALYLCASSPRTEETQYFGPGTRLLVL.

The chain carries TRBV5-1 and TRBJ2-2; a possible D gene is TRBD1 (7 bases). The CDR3 has 16 amino acids. The germline V gene has CDR1 SGHRS and CDR2 YFSETQ. V shed 1 base and J shed 6 bases, with 16 bases lying between them. CDR3 nucleotides: TGCGCCAGCAGCTTGCGGGGGCATACAGGGGCCGGGGAGCTGTTTTTT. Translation: CASSLRGHTGAGELFF. Full variable domain (missing parts from reference TRBV5-1 and TRBJ2-2): KAGVTQTPRYLIKTRGQQVTLSCSPISGHRSVSWYQQTPGQGLQFLFEYFSETQRNKGNFPGRFSGRQFSNSRSEMNVSTLELGDSALYLCASSLRGHTGAGELFFGEGSRLTVL.

The V gene is TRBV29-1, the J gene TRBJ2-3, with D possibly matching TRBD2 (5 bases). In germline, CDR1 is SQVTM, CDR2 ANQGSEA. The CDR3 has 13 residues. V was shortened by 6 bases and J by 1 base, with 11 bases between the two germline ends. The chain's CDR3 is CSVLGAGTDTQYF. The CDR3 DNA reads as TGCAGCGTCCTGGGAGCGGGCACAGATACGCAGTATTTT.

This rearrangement joins TRBV5-1 to TRBJ2-2; D is undetermined. The CDR3 covers 16 residues. The V and J ends lost 4 bases and 0 bases respectively, with 13 bases between them. Germline V lookup: CDR1 SGHRS, CDR2 YFSETQ. CDR3 bases: TGCGCCAGCAGCCAAAGGACGGTTACGAACACCGGGGAGCTGTTTTTT. This codes for CASSQRTVTNTGELFF.

V is TRBV19 and J is TRBJ1-5, with D unresolved. V lost 3 bases and J lost 6, with 6 bases in between. Germline CDR1 LNHDA, CDR2 SQIVND (reference sequence). There are 12 residues in the CDR3. This CDR3 is CASSITIQPQHF. The CDR3 DNA reads as TGTGCCAGTAGTATCACCATTCAGCCCCAGCATTTT.

V gene TRBV6-6 combines with J gene TRBJ1-4; the D gene is possibly TRBD1 (6 bases). CDR1 MNHNY and CDR2 SVGAGI come from the germline V gene (reference sequence). The CDR3 covers 13 residues. CDR3 sequence reads: CASTGRPNEKLFF. For the CDR3, the DNA is TGTGCGTCCACAGGGCGGCCTAATGAAAAACTGTTTTTT.